This TCR beta chain derives from a study of blood T cells in healthy people across ages. Study-level points and caveats: Per million T cells, the diversity of TCR beta decreased roughly linearly as age advanced.

Alongside a J-beta primer mix, a sample-barcoded 5' primer served in a second PCR lasting 7 to 11 cycles. TCRdb reprocessed the 5' RACE reads with MiXCR, giving one entry per CDR3 protein. The top ten clones hold 7.9% of a sample with about 1.5 million distinct CDR3 sequences, roughly 40% of them seen once. V lost 5 bases and J lost 3; bases outside the gene matches: 5. In germline, CDR1 is LGHNT, CDR2 FRNRAP. The length of the CDR3 is 14 residues. There are a few counts of this clonotype. What it recognizes is unknown. The material sequenced was blood. This chain uses TRBV12-5 with TRBJ2-7; 9 nucleotides match TRBD2. This sequence was found in a woman between 18 and 29 years old in good health. In DNA form, the CDR3 reads TGTGCTAGTGGTAACGGACTAGCGCACTACGAGCAGTACTTC. Amino acids: CASGNGLAHYEQYF. Full variable domain (remainder filled in from reference TRBV12-5 and TRBJ2-7): DARVTQTPRHKVTEMGQEVTMRCQPILGHNTVFWYRQTMMQGLELLAYFRNRAPLDDSGMPKDRFSAEMPDATLATLKIQPSEPRDSAVYFCASGNGLAHYEQYFGPGTRLTVT.